These 7 T cell receptor beta chains originate from one sample sequenced in a study of preoperative IRX-2 immunotherapy in early breast cancer. The treatment here: preoperative locoregional IRX-2 cytokine immunotherapy. Profiling relied on immunoSEQ multiplex PCR, and the TCRdb table lists in-frame clones only, not all of them. This table holds some 30,000 clones, under 85% found once. The sequencing used lymph node tissue, collected from a patient treated with IRX-2 immunotherapy. These receptors were collected from a human donor with breast cancer.

The chain links TRBV6-8 to TRBJ2-3; 8 bases line up with TRBD1. Germline loops: CDR1 MNHGY, CDR2 SAAAGT. Trimming cost V 7 bases and J 6 bases; bases outside gene matches: 6. This CDR3 comprises 13 residues. CDR3 nucleotide sequence: TGTGCCAGCATCGCAGGGGGCTACGATACGCAGTATTTT. Translated, it gives CASIAGGYDTQYF.

The chain couples TRBV5-1 to TRBJ1-1, with 8 bases fitting TRBD1. V dropped 7 bases and J dropped 5; count of bases not matched to a gene: 13. Germline assignment: CDR1 SGHRS and CDR2 YFSETQ. This CDR3 is built from 15 residues. In DNA, the CDR3 is TGCGCCAGCTTCGAATCGCAGGGGGCGGGTACTGAAGCTTTCTTT. Protein: CASFESQGAGTEAFF.

The chain recombines TRBV5-1 with TRBJ1-6; D is unclear. CDR3 length: 16 residues. V shed 4 bases and J shed 0 bases, with 11 bases lying between them. The germline gives CDR1 SGHRS, CDR2 YFSETQ. The CDR3 here is CASSPEGSSYNSPLHF. In DNA, the CDR3 is TGCGCCAGCAGCCCGGAAGGGAGCTCCTATAATTCACCCCTCCACTTT.

This clone has only a few counts. The chain uses TRBV30 and TRBJ1-2, with D possibly being TRBD1 (6 bases). The CDR3 contains 12 residues. V was clipped by 7 bases and J by 2 bases, with 11 bases between them. CDR1 GTSNPN and CDR2 SVGIG come from the germline V gene (reference sequence). The CDR3 sequence: CASKGGNYGYTF. DNA for the CDR3: TGTGCCTCGAAGGGGGGAAACTATGGCTACACCTTC. Together with reference TRBV30 and TRBJ1-2, the CDR3 gives the full variable domain: SQTIHQWPATLVQPVGSPLSLECTVEGTSNPNLYWYRQAAGRGLQLLFYSVGIGQISSEVPQNLSASRPQDRQFILSSKKLLLSDSGFYLCASKGGNYGYTFGSGTRLTVV.

The rearrangement links TRBV19 to TRBJ1-1, with TRBD1 matching 8 bases. There are 15 residues in the CDR3. Germline loops: CDR1 LNHDA, CDR2 SQIVND (reference sequence). V trimming: 7 bases; J trimming: 3 bases; junction bases outside the gene matches: 10. DNA of the CDR3: TGTGCCAGTAAAGGGCAGGGGGCGCGGTACACTGAAGCTTTCTTT. Its protein is CASKGQGARYTEAFF.

This clone was picked up one time. The junction does not match germline at one end; this may be a read error. V and J are TRBV6-8 and TRBJ1-5; 10 nucleotides agree with TRBD1. The CDR3 spans 15 residues. Germline CDR1 MNHGY, CDR2 SAAAGT. The CDR3 coding sequence is TGTGCCATCAGTGTGGGACAGGGGAGCAATCAGCCCCAGCATTTT. Translation gives CAISVGQGSNQPQHF.

The chain has TRBV19 and TRBJ1-2; possibly TRBD1 for D (5 bases). The CDR3 is 15 amino acids. V was pared by 4 bases and J by 3 bases, with 15 bases between. Germline loops: CDR1 LNHDA, CDR2 SQIVND (reference sequence). CDR3 DNA sequence: TGTGCCAGTAGTAGGCCAAGCAGGGCTGACTATGGCTACACCTTC. Translation gives CASSRPSRADYGYTF. Complete variable domain (other parts from reference TRBV19 and TRBJ1-2): DGGITQSPKYLFRKEGQNVTLSCEQNLNHDAMYWYRQDPGQGLRLIYYSQIVNDFQKGDIAEGYSVSREKKESFPLTVTSAQKNPTAFYLCASSRPSRADYGYTFGSGTRLTVV.